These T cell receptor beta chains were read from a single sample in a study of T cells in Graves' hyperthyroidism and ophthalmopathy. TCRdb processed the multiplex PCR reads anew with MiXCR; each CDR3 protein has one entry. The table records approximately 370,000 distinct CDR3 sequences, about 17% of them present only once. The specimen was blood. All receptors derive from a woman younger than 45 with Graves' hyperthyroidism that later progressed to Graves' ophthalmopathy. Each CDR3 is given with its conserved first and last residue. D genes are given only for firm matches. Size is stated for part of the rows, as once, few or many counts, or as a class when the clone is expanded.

CDR3 protein: CASSRDTNYEQYF
CDR3 DNA: TGTGCCAGCAGCCGGGACACGAACTACGAGCAGTACTTC
J gene: TRBJ2-7
V gene: TRBV3-1
clone size: medium-sized
D gene: NA

CDR3 protein: CAWSRGRNYGYTF
CDR3 DNA: TGTGCCTGGTCAAGAGGTCGAAACTATGGCTACACCTTC
J gene: TRBJ1-2
V gene: TRBV30
clone size: many
D gene: NA

CDR3 protein: CASSLLPRGQDTQYF
CDR3 DNA: TGTGCCAGCAGTTTATTACCGAGAGGACAAGATACGCAGTATTTT
J gene: TRBJ2-3
V gene: TRBV27
clone size: many
D gene: NA

CDR3 protein: CASSRGAWGTEAFF
CDR3 DNA: TGTGCCAGCAGCCGAGGGGCATGGGGCACTGAAGCTTTCTTT
J gene: TRBJ1-1
V gene: TRBV11-3
clone size: many
D gene: NA

CDR3 protein: CAWTWDSSYEQYF
CDR3 DNA: TGTGCCTGGACGTGGGACAGCTCCTACGAGCAGTACTTC
J gene: TRBJ2-7
V gene: TRBV30
clone size: many
D gene: TRBD1

CDR3 protein: CASRGGAYEQYF
CDR3 DNA: TGTGCCAGCAGGGGTGGCGCCTACGAGCAGTACTTC
J gene: TRBJ2-7
V gene: TRBV2
clone size: many
D gene: NA

CDR3 protein: CAWSVASGGADTQYF
CDR3 DNA: TGTGCCTGGAGTGTAGCTAGCGGGGGGGCAGATACGCAGTATTTT
J gene: TRBJ2-3
V gene: TRBV30
clone size: many
D gene: TRBD2

CDR3 protein: CASSGISGSGHNEQFF
CDR3 DNA: TGTGCCAGCAGCGGGATTAGCGGGAGCGGTCACAATGAGCAGTTCTTC
J gene: TRBJ2-1
V gene: TRBV5-4
clone size: few
D gene: TRBD2

CDR3 protein: CSARSGTSGETQYF
CDR3 DNA: TGCAGTGCTAGGAGCGGGACTAGCGGAGAGACCCAGTACTTC
J gene: TRBJ2-5
V gene: TRBV20-1
clone size: NA
D gene: TRBD2

CDR3 protein: CSVCFGDSSTDTQYF
CDR3 DNA: TGCAGCGTCTGCTTCGGGGACAGTAGCACAGATACGCAGTATTTT
J gene: TRBJ2-3
V gene: TRBV29-1
clone size: many
D gene: TRBD1

CDR3 protein: CASSQPGQTYEQYF
CDR3 DNA: TGCGCCAGCAGCCAACCCGGACAGACATACGAGCAGTACTTC
J gene: TRBJ2-7
V gene: TRBV4-1
clone size: NA
D gene: NA

CDR3 protein: CASISDRNTGELFF
CDR3 DNA: TGTGCCAGCATCTCCGACAGAAACACCGGGGAGCTGTTTTTT
J gene: TRBJ2-2
V gene: TRBV12-3/TRBV12-4
clone size: many
D gene: NA

CDR3 protein: CASSVSAVSYNEQFF
CDR3 DNA: TGTGCCAGCAGCGTATCAGCGGTCTCCTACAATGAGCAGTTCTTC
J gene: TRBJ2-1
V gene: TRBV9
clone size: many
D gene: NA